These T cell receptor beta chains were read from a single sample in a study of blood T cell repertoires in COVID-19. TCRdb's copy holds only in-frame clones and misses some; the assay was immunoSEQ multiplex PCR. The sample has 60,000 or so clones, approximately 92% seen once. Sequenced sample: peripheral blood. The receptors were gathered from a human donor with active COVID-19. The donor label of this sample is uncertain. The CDR3 runs from the conserved cysteine through the conserved F or W. A D gene is named only where the DNA matches it firmly. A clone size is listed for some rows: how often the clone was seen (once, few, many), or a class if it is expanded.

V gene	D gene	J gene	clone size	CDR3 protein	CDR3 DNA
TRBV6-5	TRBD1	TRBJ1-2	NA	CASRKTGAYGYTF	TGTGCCAGCAGAAAAACAGGGGCCTATGGCTACACCTTC
TRBV28	NA	TRBJ2-5	NA	CASSLTDSTGETQYF	TGTGCCAGCAGTTTGACAGACTCTACTGGGGAGACCCAGTACTTC
TRBV5-1	TRBD1	TRBJ2-1	NA	CASSTAGQGNLGSYNEQFF	TGCGCCAGCAGCACCGCGGGACAGGGGAATCTCGGGTCCTACAATGAGCAGTTCTTC
TRBV9	TRBD2	TRBJ2-5	once	CASSVGLAGGQETQYF	TGTGCCAGCAGCGTAGGGCTAGCGGGGGGACAAGAGACCCAGTACTTC
TRBV21-1	NA	TRBJ2-3	NA	CASRGGKEDRGQDTQYF	TGTGCCAGCCGCGGGGGGAAAGAGGACAGGGGCCAAGATACGCAGTATTTT
TRBV19	TRBD1	TRBJ2-5	NA	CASNGDRGGTQYF	TGTGCCAGTAACGGCGACAGGGGGGGGACCCAGTACTTC
TRBV18	NA	TRBJ1-6	NA	CASSPGTEYSPLHF	TGTGCCAGCTCACCAGGGACTGAATATTCACCCCTCCACTTT
TRBV11-2	TRBD2	TRBJ2-6	NA	CASSNPTSGYSGANVLTF	TGTGCCAGCAGCAACCCGACTAGCGGCTATTCTGGGGCCAACGTCCTGACTTTC
TRBV5-1	TRBD1	TRBJ1-1	NA	CASSLTGGTEAFF	TGCGCCAGCAGCTTGACAGGGGGCACTGAAGCTTTCTTT
TRBV7-9	NA	TRBJ2-1	once	CASSVRGGGVTYNEQFF	TGTGCCAGCAGCGTTCGTGGAGGAGGGGTCACCTACAATGAGCAGTTCTTC
TRBV10-1	TRBD2	TRBJ2-7	NA	CASSPSGSPSEQYF	TGCGCCAGCAGTCCTAGCGGGAGCCCGTCCGAGCAGTACTTC
TRBV3-1/TRBV3-2	TRBD2	TRBJ2-5	NA	CASSFVAGVETQYF	TGTGCCAGCTCCTTTGTAGCGGGGGTAGAGACCCAGTACTTC
TRBV30	NA	TRBJ2-7	NA	CAWSFIRVSYEQYF	TGTGCCTGGAGTTTCATACGGGTCTCCTACGAGCAGTACTTC
TRBV7-9	NA	TRBJ1-3	few	CASRSGGPGNTIYF	TGTGCCAGCAGGTCGGGAGGCCCCGGAAACACCATATATTTT
TRBV7-3	TRBD1	TRBJ1-1	NA	CASSSDRGTTEAFF	TGTGCCAGCAGCTCCGACAGGGGGACCACTGAAGCTTTCTTT
TRBV9	NA	TRBJ1-4	NA	CASSVSPRGHEKLFF	TGTGCCAGCAGCGTATCCCCCAGGGGCCATGAAAAACTGTTTTTT
TRBV18	TRBD1	TRBJ2-7	once	CASSPQDRGYEQYF	TGTGCCAGCTCACCACAGGACAGGGGCTACGAGCAGTACTTC
TRBV29-1	TRBD2	TRBJ2-1	NA	CSARGLAALGEQFF	TGCAGCGCCCGGGGACTAGCGGCCCTCGGCGAGCAGTTCTTC
TRBV18	TRBD1	TRBJ2-5	NA	CASSLGTGRWEETQYF	TGTGCCAGCTCACTTGGGACAGGGAGATGGGAAGAGACCCAGTACTTC
TRBV24-1	NA	TRBJ2-3	NA	CATSDSTGSSTDTQYF	TGTGCCACCAGTGATTCGACAGGCTCTAGCACAGATACGCAGTATTTT
TRBV6-2/TRBV6-3	TRBD1	TRBJ1-2	NA	CASSYSSWRGHYGYTF	TGTGCCAGCAGTTACTCGAGTTGGAGGGGGCACTATGGCTACACCTTC
TRBV7-2	TRBD1	TRBJ2-2	NA	CASSSYRGHPAGELFF	TGTGCCAGCAGTTCCTACAGGGGCCATCCCGCCGGGGAGCTGTTTTTT
TRBV5-1	TRBD1	TRBJ2-2	NA	CASSLVGQGTGELFF	TGCGCCAGCAGCTTGGTGGGACAGGGCACCGGGGAGCTGTTTTTT
TRBV5-1	NA	TRBJ2-5	NA	CASSLLAPKGTQYF	TGCGCCAGCAGCTTATTAGCGCCCAAGGGGACCCAGTACTTC
TRBV6-5	NA	TRBJ1-1	NA	CASRVQGNTEAFF	TGTGCCAGCAGAGTCCAGGGGAACACTGAAGCTTTCTTT
TRBV6-4	NA	TRBJ2-3	NA	CASSELGHWDTQYF	TGTGCCAGCAGTGAGTTGGGACACTGGGATACGCAGTATTTT
TRBV29-1	NA	TRBJ1-2	NA	CSVGGVDGYTF	TGCAGCGTTGGGGGGGTGGATGGCTACACCTTC
TRBV7-3	NA	TRBJ2-3	NA	CASSLGPGTDTQYF	TGTGCCAGCAGCTTAGGACCGGGAACAGATACGCAGTATTTT
TRBV2	NA	TRBJ2-3	NA	CASRSAPQAQYF	TGTGCCAGCCGATCCGCCCCCCAGGCGCAGTATTTT
TRBV11-2	TRBD2	TRBJ2-5	NA	CASSLSGTQETQYF	TGTGCCAGCAGCCTGAGCGGGACCCAAGAGACCCAGTACTTC
TRBV10-3	NA	TRBJ2-6	NA	CAITAEGNGANVLTF	TGTGCCATCACCGCGGAGGGTAATGGGGCCAACGTCCTGACTTTC
TRBV21-1	NA	TRBJ2-7	once	CASRRDRPPYEQYF	TGTGCCAGCAGACGGGACAGGCCCCCCTACGAGCAGTACTTC
TRBV18	NA	TRBJ1-5	NA	CASSPRGGGRNQPQHF	TGTGCCAGCTCACCACGCGGGGGAGGGCGTAATCAGCCCCAGCATTTT
TRBV4-2	TRBD1	TRBJ1-1	once	CASSNPALTGIINTEAFF	TGTGCCAGCAGCAACCCGGCCCTGACAGGGATTATTAATACTGAAGCTTTCTTT
TRBV28	NA	TRBJ1-2	NA	CASSFGGHPNYGYTF	TGTGCCAGCAGTTTTGGAGGGCATCCTAACTATGGCTACACCTTC
TRBV10-2	TRBD2	TRBJ2-1	NA	CASRVLAGVAYNEQFF	TGCGCCAGCAGAGTTCTAGCGGGAGTAGCCTACAATGAGCAGTTCTTC
TRBV6-5	NA	TRBJ1-1	NA	CASSYDTYTEAFF	TGTGCCAGCAGTTACGACACCTACACTGAAGCTTTCTTT
TRBV19	TRBD1	TRBJ2-7	NA	CASSVWGQVTSYEQYF	TGTGCCAGTAGTGTTTGGGGACAGGTAACCTCCTACGAGCAGTACTTC
TRBV18	NA	TRBJ2-7	NA	CASSGQGSDEQYF	TGTGCCAGCTCAGGGCAGGGGTCCGACGAGCAGTACTTC
TRBV5-1	TRBD1	TRBJ1-1	NA	CASSILTGGLNTEAFF	TGCGCCAGCAGCATATTGACAGGGGGCCTGAACACTGAAGCTTTCTTT
TRBV4-1	TRBD2	TRBJ2-1	NA	CASSQDASGYNEQFF	TGCGCCAGCAGCCAAGACGCTAGCGGCTACAATGAGCAGTTCTTC
TRBV5-1	TRBD1	TRBJ1-2	NA	CASRPGTGANYGYTF	TGCGCCAGCAGGCCCGGGACAGGAGCTAACTATGGCTACACCTTC
TRBV24-1	TRBD1	TRBJ2-5	NA	CATSATSGGYETQYF	TGTGCCACCAGTGCAACCTCAGGGGGCTACGAGACCCAGTACTTC
TRBV7-3	TRBD1	TRBJ1-2	NA	CASSPQGQTYGYTF	TGTGCCAGCAGCCCTCAGGGACAGACCTATGGCTACACCTTC
TRBV11-2	NA	TRBJ2-1	NA	CASSLDSYNEQFF	TGTGCCAGCAGCTTGGACAGTTACAATGAGCAGTTCTTC
TRBV6-6	NA	TRBJ2-6	NA	CASSYSAPGANVLTF	TGTGCCAGCAGTTACTCAGCCCCCGGGGCCAACGTCCTGACTTTC
TRBV20-1	NA	TRBJ1-2	NA	CSARDHRYTF	TGCAGTGCTAGAGATCACCGGTACACCTTC
TRBV5-1	TRBD1	TRBJ2-7	NA	CASSLGQGSPYEQYF	TGCGCCAGCAGCTTGGGACAGGGGTCCCCCTACGAGCAGTACTTC
TRBV5-6	TRBD2	TRBJ2-4	NA	CASSLAERGLLQNIQYF	TGTGCCAGCAGCTTGGCCGAGCGGGGGCTCCTTCAAAACATTCAGTACTTC
TRBV29-1	TRBD1	TRBJ1-1	NA	CSVDRGNTEAFF	TGCAGCGTGGACAGGGGGAACACTGAAGCTTTCTTT
TRBV28	NA	TRBJ2-3	NA	CASSFPSGSGRTDTQYF	TGTGCCAGCAGTTTCCCCTCTGGTAGCGGTCGCACAGATACGCAGTATTTT